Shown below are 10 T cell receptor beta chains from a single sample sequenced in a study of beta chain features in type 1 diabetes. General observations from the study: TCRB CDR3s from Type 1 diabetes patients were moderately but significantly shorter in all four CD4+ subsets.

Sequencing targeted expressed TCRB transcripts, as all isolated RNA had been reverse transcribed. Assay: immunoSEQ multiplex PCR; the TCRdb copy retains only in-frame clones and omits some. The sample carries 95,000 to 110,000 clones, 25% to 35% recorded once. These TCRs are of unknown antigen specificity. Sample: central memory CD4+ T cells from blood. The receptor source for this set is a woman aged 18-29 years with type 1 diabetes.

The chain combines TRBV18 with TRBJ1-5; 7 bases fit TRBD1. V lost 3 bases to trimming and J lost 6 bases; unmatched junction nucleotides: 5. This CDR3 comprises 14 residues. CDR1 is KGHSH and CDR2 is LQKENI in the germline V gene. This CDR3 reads CASSPTGTSQPQHF. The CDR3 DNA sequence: TGTGCCAGCTCACCGACAGGGACGAGTCAGCCCCAGCATTTT.

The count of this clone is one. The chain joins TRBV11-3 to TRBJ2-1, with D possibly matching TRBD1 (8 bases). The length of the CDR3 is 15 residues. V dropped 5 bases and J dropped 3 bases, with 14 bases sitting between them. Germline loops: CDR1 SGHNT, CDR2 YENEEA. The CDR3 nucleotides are TGTGCCAGCAGCCTCGGGGGGACAGGCTACAATGAGCAGTTCTTC. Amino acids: CASSLGGTGYNEQFF.

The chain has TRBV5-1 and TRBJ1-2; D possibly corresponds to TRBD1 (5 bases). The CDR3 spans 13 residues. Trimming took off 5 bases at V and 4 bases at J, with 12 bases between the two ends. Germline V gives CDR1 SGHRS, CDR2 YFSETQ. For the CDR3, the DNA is TGCGCCAGCAGTTACGACAGTACCTATGGCTACACCTTC. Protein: CASSYDSTYGYTF.

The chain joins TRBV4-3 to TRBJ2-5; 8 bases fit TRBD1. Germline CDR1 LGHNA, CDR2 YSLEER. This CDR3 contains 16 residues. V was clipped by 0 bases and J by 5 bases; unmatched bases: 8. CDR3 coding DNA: TGCGCCAGCAGCCAAGAAACCGGGACAGGACGTGAGACCCAGTACTTC. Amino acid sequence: CASSQETGTGRETQYF.

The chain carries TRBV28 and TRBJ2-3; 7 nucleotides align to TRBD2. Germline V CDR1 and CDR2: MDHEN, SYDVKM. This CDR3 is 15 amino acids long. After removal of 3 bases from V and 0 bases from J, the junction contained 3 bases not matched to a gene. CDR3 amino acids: CASSLRGGSTDTQYF. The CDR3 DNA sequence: TGTGCCAGCAGTTTGCGCGGGGGTAGCACAGATACGCAGTATTTT.

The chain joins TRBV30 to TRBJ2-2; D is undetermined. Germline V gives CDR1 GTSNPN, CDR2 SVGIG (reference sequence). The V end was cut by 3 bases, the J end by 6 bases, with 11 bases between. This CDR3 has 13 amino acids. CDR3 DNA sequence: TGTGCCTGGAGCCCCCGGGTATCCGGGGAGCTGTTTTTT. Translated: CAWSPRVSGELFF.

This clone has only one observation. This chain's CDR3 is CAISESQIYEQYF. The DNA of the CDR3 is TGTGCCATCAGTGAGTCGCAGATCTACGAGCAGTACTTC. The chain recombines TRBV10-3 with TRBJ2-7; no clear D. Trimming shortened V by 0 bases and J by 3 bases, and 6 bases separated the two germline ends. The germline V gene encodes CDR1 ENHRY and CDR2 SYGVKD. The CDR3 extends over 13 amino acids.

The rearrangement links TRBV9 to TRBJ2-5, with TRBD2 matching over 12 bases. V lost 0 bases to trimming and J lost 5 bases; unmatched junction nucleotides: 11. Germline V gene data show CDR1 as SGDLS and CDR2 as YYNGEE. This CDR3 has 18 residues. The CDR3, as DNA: TGTGCCAGCAGCGTAGGGATTCCCGGACTAGCGGGACGGGAGACCCAGTACTTC. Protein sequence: CASSVGIPGLAGRETQYF.

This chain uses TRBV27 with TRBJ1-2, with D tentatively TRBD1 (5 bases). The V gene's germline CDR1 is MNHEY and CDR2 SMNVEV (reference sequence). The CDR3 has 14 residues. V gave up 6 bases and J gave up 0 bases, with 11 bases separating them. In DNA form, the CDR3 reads TGTGCCAGCAGCCTGGGAGGGGCTAACTATGGCTACACCTTC. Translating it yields CASSLGGANYGYTF.

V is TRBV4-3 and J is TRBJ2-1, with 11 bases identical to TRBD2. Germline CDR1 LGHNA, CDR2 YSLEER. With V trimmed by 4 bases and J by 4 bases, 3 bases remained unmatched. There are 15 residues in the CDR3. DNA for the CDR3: TGCGCCAGCAGCCCGAGACTAGCGGGGTACAATGAGCAGTTCTTC. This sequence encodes CASSPRLAGYNEQFF.